The sequence of this T cell receptor (beta chain) was determined in a study of blood T cell repertoires in COVID-19. At the level of the study: Researchers got acute and convalescent COVID-19 samples from the United States, Italy and Spain.

Here immunoSEQ multiplex PCR was the method, and the copy in TCRdb shows in-frame clones only, minus some. The data contain more than 250,000 clones, around 87% of them singletons. Germline loops: CDR1 SGHRS, CDR2 YFSETQ. V was cut by 2 bases and J by 2 bases, with 11 bases left in between. The CDR3 is made up of 14 amino acids. This rearrangement joins TRBV5-1 to TRBJ2-7; D call uncertain. Sequenced: peripheral blood. The sequence derives from a woman in her twenties or thirties who had recovered from COVID-19. The CDR3 here is CASSLDGRTYEQYF. The CDR3 region has the DNA TGCGCCAGCAGCTTAGATGGCCGTACCTACGAGCAGTACTTC.